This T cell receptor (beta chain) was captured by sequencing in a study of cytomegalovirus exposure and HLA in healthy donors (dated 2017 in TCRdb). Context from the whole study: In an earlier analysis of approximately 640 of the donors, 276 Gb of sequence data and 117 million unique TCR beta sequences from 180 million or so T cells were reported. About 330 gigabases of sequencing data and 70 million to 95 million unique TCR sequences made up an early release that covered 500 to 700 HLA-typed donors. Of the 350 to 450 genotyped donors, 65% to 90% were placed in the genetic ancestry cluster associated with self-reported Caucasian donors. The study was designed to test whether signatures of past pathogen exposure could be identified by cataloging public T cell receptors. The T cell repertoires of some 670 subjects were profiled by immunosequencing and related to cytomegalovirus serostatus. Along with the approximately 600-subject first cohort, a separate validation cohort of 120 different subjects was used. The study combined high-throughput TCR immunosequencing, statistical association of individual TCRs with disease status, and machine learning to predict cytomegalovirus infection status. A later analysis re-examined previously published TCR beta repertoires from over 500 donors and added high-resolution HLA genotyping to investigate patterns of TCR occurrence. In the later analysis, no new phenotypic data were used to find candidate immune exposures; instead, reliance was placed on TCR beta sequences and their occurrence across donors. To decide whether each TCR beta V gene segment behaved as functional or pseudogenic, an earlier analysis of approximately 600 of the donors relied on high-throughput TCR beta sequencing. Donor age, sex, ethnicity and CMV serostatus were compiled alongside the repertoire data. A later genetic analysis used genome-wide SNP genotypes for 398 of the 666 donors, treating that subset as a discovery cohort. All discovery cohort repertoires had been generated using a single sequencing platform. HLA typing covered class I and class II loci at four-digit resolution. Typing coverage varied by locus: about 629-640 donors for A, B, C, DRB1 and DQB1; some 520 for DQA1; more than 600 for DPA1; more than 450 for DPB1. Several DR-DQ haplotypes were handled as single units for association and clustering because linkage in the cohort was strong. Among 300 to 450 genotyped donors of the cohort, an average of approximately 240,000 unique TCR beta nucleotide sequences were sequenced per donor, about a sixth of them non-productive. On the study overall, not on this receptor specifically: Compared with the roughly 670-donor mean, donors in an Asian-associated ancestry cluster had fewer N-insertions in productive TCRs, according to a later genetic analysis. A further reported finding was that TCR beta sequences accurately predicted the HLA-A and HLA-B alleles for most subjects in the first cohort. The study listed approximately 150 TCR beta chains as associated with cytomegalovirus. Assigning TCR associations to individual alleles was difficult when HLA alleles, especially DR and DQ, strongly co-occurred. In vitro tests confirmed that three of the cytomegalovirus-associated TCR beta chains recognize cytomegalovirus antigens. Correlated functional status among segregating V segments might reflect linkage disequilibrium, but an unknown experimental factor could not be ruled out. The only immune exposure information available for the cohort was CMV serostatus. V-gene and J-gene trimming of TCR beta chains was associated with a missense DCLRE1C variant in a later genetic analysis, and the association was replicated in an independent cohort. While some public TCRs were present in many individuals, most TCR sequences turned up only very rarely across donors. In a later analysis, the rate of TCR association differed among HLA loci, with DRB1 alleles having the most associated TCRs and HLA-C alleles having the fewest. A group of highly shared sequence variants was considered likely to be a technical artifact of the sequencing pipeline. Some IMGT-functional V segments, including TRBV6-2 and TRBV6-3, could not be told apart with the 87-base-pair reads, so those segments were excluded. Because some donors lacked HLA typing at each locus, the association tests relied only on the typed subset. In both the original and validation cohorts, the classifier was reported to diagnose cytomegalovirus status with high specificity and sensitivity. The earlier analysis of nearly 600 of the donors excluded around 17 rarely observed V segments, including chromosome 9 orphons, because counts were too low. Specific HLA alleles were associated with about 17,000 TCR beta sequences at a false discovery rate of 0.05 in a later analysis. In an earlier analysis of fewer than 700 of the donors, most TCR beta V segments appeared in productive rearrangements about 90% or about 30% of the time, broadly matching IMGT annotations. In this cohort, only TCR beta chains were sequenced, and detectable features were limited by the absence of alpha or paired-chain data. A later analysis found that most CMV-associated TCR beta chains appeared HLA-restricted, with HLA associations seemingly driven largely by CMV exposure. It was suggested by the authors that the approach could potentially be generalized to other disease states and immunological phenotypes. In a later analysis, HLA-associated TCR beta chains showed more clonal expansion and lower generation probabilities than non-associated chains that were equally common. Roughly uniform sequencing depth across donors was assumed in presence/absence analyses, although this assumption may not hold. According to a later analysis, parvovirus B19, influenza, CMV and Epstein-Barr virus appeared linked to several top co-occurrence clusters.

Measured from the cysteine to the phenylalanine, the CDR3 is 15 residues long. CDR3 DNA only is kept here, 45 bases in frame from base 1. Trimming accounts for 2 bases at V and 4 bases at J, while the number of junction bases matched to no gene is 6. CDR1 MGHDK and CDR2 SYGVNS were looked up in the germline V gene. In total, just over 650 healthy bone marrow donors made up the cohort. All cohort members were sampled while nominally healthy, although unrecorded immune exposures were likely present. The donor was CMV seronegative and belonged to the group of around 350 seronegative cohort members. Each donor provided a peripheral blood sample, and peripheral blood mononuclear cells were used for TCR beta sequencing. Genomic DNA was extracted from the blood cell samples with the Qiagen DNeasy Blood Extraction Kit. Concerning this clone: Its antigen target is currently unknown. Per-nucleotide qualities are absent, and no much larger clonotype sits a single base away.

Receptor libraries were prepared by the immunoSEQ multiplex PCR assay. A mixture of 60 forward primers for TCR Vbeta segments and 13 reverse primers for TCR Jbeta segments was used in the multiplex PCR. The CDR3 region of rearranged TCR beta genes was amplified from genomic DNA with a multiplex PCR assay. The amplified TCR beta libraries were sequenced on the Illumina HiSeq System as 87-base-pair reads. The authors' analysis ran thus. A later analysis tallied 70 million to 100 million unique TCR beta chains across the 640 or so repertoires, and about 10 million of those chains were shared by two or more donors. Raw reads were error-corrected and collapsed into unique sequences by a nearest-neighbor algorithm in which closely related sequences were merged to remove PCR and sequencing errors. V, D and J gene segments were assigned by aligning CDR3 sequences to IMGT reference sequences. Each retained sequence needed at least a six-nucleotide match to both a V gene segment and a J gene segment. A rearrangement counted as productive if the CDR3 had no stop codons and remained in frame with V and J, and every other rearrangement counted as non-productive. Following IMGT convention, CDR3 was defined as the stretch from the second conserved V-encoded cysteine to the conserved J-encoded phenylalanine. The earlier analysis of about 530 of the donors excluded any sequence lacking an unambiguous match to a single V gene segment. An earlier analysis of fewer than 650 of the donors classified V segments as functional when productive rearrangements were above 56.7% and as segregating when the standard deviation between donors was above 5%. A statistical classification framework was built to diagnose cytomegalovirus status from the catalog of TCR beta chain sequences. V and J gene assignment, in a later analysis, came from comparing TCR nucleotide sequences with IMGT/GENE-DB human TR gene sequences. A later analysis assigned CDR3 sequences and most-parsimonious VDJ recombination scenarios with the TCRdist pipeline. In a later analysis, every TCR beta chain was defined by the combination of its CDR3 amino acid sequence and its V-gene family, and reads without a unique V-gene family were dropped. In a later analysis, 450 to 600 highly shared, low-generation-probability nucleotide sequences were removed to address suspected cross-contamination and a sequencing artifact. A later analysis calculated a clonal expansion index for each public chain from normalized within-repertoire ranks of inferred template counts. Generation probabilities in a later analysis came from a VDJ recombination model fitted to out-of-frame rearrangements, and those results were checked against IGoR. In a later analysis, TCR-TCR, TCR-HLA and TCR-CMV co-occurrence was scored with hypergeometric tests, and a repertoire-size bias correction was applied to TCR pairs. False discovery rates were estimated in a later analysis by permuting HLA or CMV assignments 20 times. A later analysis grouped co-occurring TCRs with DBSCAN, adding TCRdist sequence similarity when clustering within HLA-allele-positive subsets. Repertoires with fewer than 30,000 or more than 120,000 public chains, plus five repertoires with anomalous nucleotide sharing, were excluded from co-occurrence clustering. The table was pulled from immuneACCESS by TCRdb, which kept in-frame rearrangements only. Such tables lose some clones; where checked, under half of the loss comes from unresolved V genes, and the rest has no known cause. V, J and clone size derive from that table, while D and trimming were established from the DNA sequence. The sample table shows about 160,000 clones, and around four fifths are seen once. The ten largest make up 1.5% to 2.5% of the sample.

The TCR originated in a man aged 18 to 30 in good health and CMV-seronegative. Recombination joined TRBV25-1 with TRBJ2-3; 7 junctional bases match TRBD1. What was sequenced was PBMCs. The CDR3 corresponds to CASSERQGTADTQYF. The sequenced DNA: TGTGCCAGCAGTGAACGACAGGGTACTGCAGATACGCAGTATTTT.